This passage covers 30 T cell receptor beta chains from one sample sequenced in a study of OX40 agonist ivuxolimab in advanced cancers. Profiled with immunoSEQ multiplex PCR; TCRdb holds only in-frame clones, not every one. Seen here are fewer than 65,000 clones, roughly 89% observed once, and the top ten hold around 25%. The sample consisted of CD4+ or CD8+ T cells sorted from blood, taken in a trial of the OX40 agonist ivuxolimab. The receptors were sampled from an adult with an advanced solid tumor such as melanoma, head and neck, liver or kidney cancer.

This chain connects TRBV9 to TRBJ2-1, with D maybe TRBD2 (6 bases). V lost 4 bases and J lost 4, with 15 bases in between. The length of the CDR3 is 15 residues. CDR1 and CDR2 from the germline V gene are SGDLS and YYNGEE. The CDR3 loop reads CASSPQGSGYNEQFF. Written as DNA, the CDR3 is TGTGCCAGCAGCCCCCAGGGTAGCGGATACAATGAGCAGTTCTTC.

CDR3 region: CASSLAQGSSSPLHF. Here the CDR3 DNA reads TGTGCCAGCAGCTTAGCGCAAGGGTCGAGTTCACCCCTCCACTTT. The chain recombines TRBV7-6 with TRBJ1-6, with unresolved D. This CDR3 comprises 15 residues. V lost 0 bases and J 9 bases, leaving 12 bases between the germline ends. Germline loops: CDR1 SGHVS, CDR2 FNYEAQ.

V and J are TRBV5-6 and TRBJ2-5, with 8 bases fitting TRBD1. Germline lookup yields CDR1 SGHDT and CDR2 YYEEEE. The CDR3 covers 14 residues. V lost 2 bases to trimming and J lost 5 bases; unmatched junction nucleotides: 5. The CDR3 here is CASSFTGGGETQYF. The CDR3 DNA sequence: TGTGCCAGCAGCTTTACAGGGGGTGGTGAGACCCAGTACTTC. The whole variable domain, filled in from reference TRBV5-6 and TRBJ2-5, reads DAGVTQSPTHLIKTRGQQVTLRCSPKSGHDTVSWYQQALGQGPQFIFQYYEEEERQRGNFPDRFSGHQFPNYSSELNVNALLLGDSALYLCASSFTGGGETQYFGPGTRLLVL.

This rearrangement joins TRBV7-4 to TRBJ2-7; D uncertain. CDR1 SGHVT and CDR2 SQSDAQ come from the germline V gene. The CDR3 loop spans 15 amino acids. Trimming removed 6 bases from V and 5 bases from J, with 20 bases in between. The CDR3 sequence: CASRRRFTPRDEQYF. CDR3 in DNA: TGTGCCAGCAGGAGACGGTTCACCCCCAGAGACGAGCAGTACTTC.

The chain has TRBV18 and TRBJ1-2, with D unclear. CDR1 is KGHSH, CDR2 LQKENI, per germline. Trimming left V 3 bases short and J 2 bases short, with 10 bases between. The CDR3 runs 14 residues. The CDR3 protein is CASSPSAANYGYTF. In nucleotides, the CDR3 is TGTGCCAGCTCACCTTCTGCAGCGAACTATGGCTACACCTTC.

This sequence joins TRBV28 and TRBJ1-2; unclear D gene. V was pared by 8 bases and J by 5 bases, with 9 bases between. Looked up from germline, CDR1 is MDHEN and CDR2 is SYDVKM. CDR3 size: 11 residues. CDR3 sequence: CASGHLYGYTF. The CDR3 nucleotides are TGTGCCAGCGGCCACCTTTATGGCTACACCTTC.

The V gene is TRBV28, the J gene TRBJ1-4; 10 nucleotides agree with TRBD1. Germline V gives CDR1 MDHEN, CDR2 SYDVKM. This CDR3 has 15 residues. J lost 6 bases, V lost 5 bases, and 6 bases had no gene match. The CDR3 bases are TGTGCCAGCAGTGGGGGACAGGGGTTGGATGAAAAACTGTTTTTT. Protein sequence: CASSGGQGLDEKLFF.

This chain connects TRBV28 to TRBJ1-2, with 9 bases that match TRBD1. The CDR3 totals 15 residues. In germline, CDR1 is MDHEN, CDR2 SYDVKM. J was trimmed by 4 bases and V by 3 bases; bases with no gene match: 6. CDR3 residues: CASSLQGQGVYGYTF. The DNA for the CDR3 is TGTGCCAGCAGTTTGCAGGGACAGGGCGTCTATGGCTACACCTTC.

In its sample, this clone was seen once. This chain uses TRBV18 with TRBJ2-7, with 12 nucleotides matching TRBD1. The V gene end was trimmed by 3 bases and the J gene end by 5 bases; junction bases not matched to a gene: 2. CDR1 is KGHSH, CDR2 LQKENI, per germline. The CDR3 has 14 residues. For the CDR3, the DNA is TGTGCCAGCTCACCCGGGACAGGGGGCCACGAGCAGTACTTC. It codes for CASSPGTGGHEQYF.

The V and J genes are TRBV4-3 and TRBJ1-5; D might be TRBD1 (6 bases). The CDR3 runs 14 residues. Germline CDR1 is LGHNA and CDR2 is YSLEER. Deletions cut 4 bases from V and 2 bases from J, with 9 bases between. CDR3 sequence (DNA): TGCGCCAGCAGCCCGAGACAGGGCAATCAGCCCCAGCATTTT. This translates into CASSPRQGNQPQHF.

This clone has only a few counts. The genes are TRBV30 and TRBJ1-5, with TRBD1 matching 7 bases. Germline V gene data show CDR1 as GTSNPN and CDR2 as SVGIG (reference sequence). This CDR3 region has 15 residues. DNA of the CDR3: TGTGCTTGGCGACAGGGATCAGAAAGCAATCAGCCCCAGCATTTT. Amino acid sequence: CAWRQGSESNQPQHF.

The chain links TRBV18 to TRBJ1-3; TRBD1 matches at 8 bases. The germline gives CDR1 KGHSH, CDR2 LQKENI. CDR3 length: 15 residues. V trimming: 3 bases; J trimming: 4 bases; junction bases outside the gene matches: 5. The CDR3 loop is CASSPDRAWGNTIYF. Here the CDR3 DNA reads TGTGCCAGCTCACCGGACAGGGCTTGGGGAAACACCATATATTTT.

The chain employs TRBV19 and TRBJ1-4; D might be TRBD1 (6 bases). V was clipped by 6 bases and J by 5 bases, with 13 bases between them. The CDR3 totals 14 residues. Germline V gene data show CDR1 as LNHDA and CDR2 as SQIVND (reference sequence). CDR3 in DNA: TGTGCCAGTAGCCCCGGGACAAAGAATGAAAAACTGTTTTTT. Protein product: CASSPGTKNEKLFF.

J is TRBJ1-1 and V is TRBV7-6, with unresolved D. The V and J ends lost 1 base and 1 base respectively, with 4 bases between them. CDR1 is SGHVS, CDR2 FNYEAQ, per germline. The CDR3 runs to 13 residues. The CDR3 sequence: CASSLGRNTEAFF. CDR3 coding DNA: TGTGCCAGCAGCTTAGGACGGAACACTGAAGCTTTCTTT. The whole variable domain, filled in from reference TRBV7-6 and TRBJ1-1, reads GAGVSQSPRYKVTKRGQDVALRCDPISGHVSLYWYRQALGQGPEFLTYFNYEAQQDKSGLPNDRFSAERPEGSISTLTIQRTEQRDSAMYRCASSLGRNTEAFFGQGTRLTVV.

The chain's CDR3 is CASSRPGAPLHF. The CDR3 DNA reads TGTGCCAGCAGCCGACCCGGCGCACCCCTCCACTTT. The chain links TRBV2 to TRBJ1-6; D is uncertain. Germline V gives CDR1 SNHLY, CDR2 FYNNEI. The CDR3 contains 12 residues. Trimming shortened V by 6 bases and J by 11 bases, and 11 bases separated the two germline ends.

The CDR3 DNA is TGTGCCAGCAGCCCCGGACCAGACTACGAGCAGTACTTC. Protein: CASSPGPDYEQYF. The chain employs TRBV2 and TRBJ2-7, with D hard to call. The germline V gene encodes CDR1 SNHLY and CDR2 FYNNEI. The V and J ends lost 6 bases and 3 bases respectively, with 12 bases between them. This CDR3 has 13 amino acids.

CDR3 region: CASSPLTLSSGNTIYF. The CDR3 DNA is TGTGCCAGCTCACCACTGACACTCAGCTCTGGAAACACCATATATTTT. The chain links TRBV18 to TRBJ1-3; D gene ambiguous. V was pared by 1 base and J by 0 bases, with 10 bases between. The CDR3 consists of 16 residues. Germline loops: CDR1 KGHSH, CDR2 LQKENI.

This chain uses TRBV28 with TRBJ2-2; D is possibly TRBD1 (6 bases). Germline V gene data show CDR1 as MDHEN and CDR2 as SYDVKM. The CDR3 is 15 amino acids. V lost 1 base to trimming and J lost 1 base, with 7 bases between them. The CDR3 loop is CASSLLDRNTGELFF. In DNA, the CDR3 is TGTGCCAGCAGTTTATTGGACAGGAACACCGGGGAGCTGTTTTTT.

The V call is TRBV5-6, the J call TRBJ2-7, with 8 bases aligning to TRBD1. The V gene end was trimmed by 1 base and the J gene end by 3 bases; junction bases not matched to a gene: 9. Germline V CDR1 and CDR2: SGHDT, YYEEEE. The length of the CDR3 is 16 residues. The CDR3 nucleotides read TGTGCCAGCAGCTTGTACGGGACAGGAGGGATCTACGAGCAGTACTTC. Translation: CASSLYGTGGIYEQYF.

The chain has TRBV29-1 and TRBJ2-1, with 8 bases that match TRBD2. CDR1 and CDR2 (germline): SQVTM, ANQGSEA. The V and J ends lost 8 bases and 4 bases, in that order; junction bases with no gene match: 13. This CDR3 has 15 residues. The CDR3 sequence: CSSRDGGGRYNEQFF. DNA for the CDR3: TGCAGCTCGAGGGACGGGGGGGGACGATACAATGAGCAGTTCTTC.

The chain links TRBV5-5 to TRBJ2-6; D ambiguous. Per germline, CDR1 SGHKS and CDR2 YYEKEE (reference sequence). This CDR3 spans 17 amino acids. The V end was cut by 1 base, the J end by 0 bases, with 11 bases between. The CDR3 nucleotides are TGTGCCAGCAGCTTGTTATCGACGGTCTCTGGGGCCAACGTCCTGACTTTC. This encodes CASSLLSTVSGANVLTF.

V is TRBV28 and J is TRBJ2-2; D not resolved. Germline V gene data show CDR1 as MDHEN and CDR2 as SYDVKM. CDR3 length: 16 amino acids. Trimming pared 5 bases from V and 3 bases from J, leaving 16 bases between. The CDR3: CASSRPDGYYTGELFF. The CDR3 nucleotides are TGTGCCAGCAGTCGACCGGACGGCTACTACACCGGGGAGCTGTTTTTT.

The table lists this clone with a few counts. The rearrangement joins TRBV7-9 to TRBJ1-3, with 7 bases fitting TRBD1. Per the germline V gene, CDR1 is SEHNR and CDR2 is FQNEAQ (reference sequence). J was trimmed by 3 bases and V by 5 bases; bases with no gene match: 16. The CDR3 contains 18 residues. The CDR3 sequence is CASSRYRDSLPDGNTIYF. The CDR3 nucleotides are TGTGCCAGCAGCCGATACCGGGACAGCCTCCCAGATGGAAACACCATATATTTT.

This clone was found once. The chain joins TRBV14 to TRBJ1-4; 8 positions agree with TRBD1. The CDR3 is 14 residues long. The germline V gene encodes CDR1 SGHDN and CDR2 FVKESK. Trimming took 4 bases from V and 15 from J; bases not matched to a gene: 13. The CDR3, as DNA: TGTGCCAGCAGCCCCCCAGGGGGCCCTGCTTCGGTGTTTTTT. The encoded protein is CASSPPGGPASVFF.

This chain joins TRBV2 and TRBJ1-4, with a tentative D call TRBD1 (6 bases). CDR1 and CDR2 (germline): SNHLY, FYNNEI. Trimming cost V 6 bases and J 2 bases, with 28 bases left between them. The CDR3 loop spans 20 amino acids. CDR3 amino acids: CASSDDTYRAVRPTNEKLFF. In DNA, the CDR3 is TGTGCCAGCAGCGACGATACATACAGGGCCGTTAGGCCTACTAATGAAAAACTGTTTTTT.

This rearrangement joins TRBV30 to TRBJ1-6; 11 bases are shared with TRBD1. V gave up 1 base and J gave up 7 bases; unmatched junction bases: 0. The CDR3 runs to 14 residues. Germline loops: CDR1 GTSNPN, CDR2 SVGIG (reference sequence). CDR3 region: CAWSGDRGNSPLHF. As DNA, the CDR3 is TGTGCCTGGAGTGGGGACAGGGGGAATTCACCCCTCCACTTT. The whole variable domain, remainder taken from reference TRBV30 and TRBJ1-6, is SQTIHQWPATLVQPVGSPLSLECTVEGTSNPNLYWYRQAAGRGLQLLFYSVGIGQISSEVPQNLSASRPQDRQFILSSKKLLLSDSGFYLCAWSGDRGNSPLHFGNGTRLTVT.

This chain links TRBV4-3 with TRBJ1-4, with 9 bases that match TRBD1. CDR1 and CDR2 (germline): LGHNA, YSLEER. V lost 0 bases to trimming and J lost 7 bases; unmatched junction nucleotides: 6. The CDR3 is 16 amino acids. CDR3 sequence reads: CASSQEFTQGAEKLFF. The CDR3 DNA reads TGCGCCAGCAGCCAAGAATTTACACAGGGGGCTGAAAAACTGTTTTTT.

V usage is TRBV6-5 and J usage is TRBJ1-2, with 7 positions matching TRBD1. V lost 2 bases, J lost 0 bases, and 3 bases stayed unmatched. The CDR3 length is 15 residues. Germline-derived CDR1 and CDR2 are MNHEY and SVGAGI. The CDR3 here is CASSYMTGTNYGYTF. As DNA, the CDR3 is TGTGCCAGCAGTTACATGACAGGGACTAACTATGGCTACACCTTC.

The chain combines TRBV11-2 with TRBJ2-1; 9 bases are shared with TRBD2. In germline, CDR1 is SGHAT, CDR2 FQNNGV. V shed 3 bases and J 1 base; nucleotides not matched to a gene: 1. The CDR3 runs to 15 residues. The CDR3 bases are TGTGCCAGCAGCTTCACTAGCGGGTCCTACAATGAGCAGTTCTTC. Residues: CASSFTSGSYNEQFF.

The chain employs TRBV7-8 and TRBJ1-2; D is unresolved. Germline V gives CDR1 SGHVS, CDR2 FQNEAQ. Trimming shortened V by 4 bases and J by 4 bases, and 25 bases separated the two germline ends. This CDR3 is 18 amino acids long. CDR3 nucleotides: TGTGCCAGCAGCTCCAGGACCCGGGCGACGGCCTCTGGCTATGGCTACACCTTC. This gives the protein CASSSRTRATASGYGYTF.